This T cell receptor beta chain was obtained from a study of T cell repertoires in cytomegalovirus infection. This clonotype turned up a few times. As yet, its antigen is unknown. TCRdb re-called the reads through MiXCR, storing one row per CDR3 protein. The sample yields hundreds of thousands of distinct CDR3 sequences, approximately 31% seen once. V dropped 4 bases and J dropped 0; count of bases not matched to a gene: 22. The germline V gene has CDR1 ENHRY and CDR2 SYGVKD. The CDR3 covers 21 residues. V gene TRBV10-3 combines with J gene TRBJ1-1; 8 nucleotides align to TRBD1. This sequence originates from a human donor in good health (CMV status not recorded). Some clones in this sample may be carry-over from other donors' samples. Sequences were derived from cultured CD8+ T cells from PBMCs, sampled from culture after CMV antigen stimulation. Here the CDR3 reads CAISGHTLPSDRGRLNTEAFF. The CDR3 DNA reads TGTGCCATCAGTGGCCATACCTTACCCTCTGACAGGGGAAGGTTGAACACTGAAGCTTTCTTT.